Below are 8 T cell receptor beta chains sequenced from a single sample in a study of human T cells and chemical hapten exposure. TCRdb re-analysed the RACE reads in MiXCR, keeping a single row per CDR3 protein. The sample has about 400,000 distinct CDR3 sequences; about 6% are singletons. The time point was: patch test 2, 6 weeks after DPC sensitization. Indicated treatment: therapeutic diphenylcyclopropenone sensitization with weekly scalp DPC. The sequences come from whole blood, collected in connection with sensitization to the hapten diphenylcyclopropenone (DPC). These receptors were obtained from a woman aged 18 to 35 with alopecia areata. Some clones in this sample may be carry-over from other donors' samples.

The table lists this clonotype with many counts. This chain links TRBV20-1 with TRBJ1-5; the match to TRBD1 covers 10 bases. Germline loops: CDR1 DFQATT, CDR2 SNEGSKA (reference sequence). The trim removed 6 bases at V and 2 bases at J, leaving 7 bases unmatched. CDR3 length: 15 residues. The CDR3 DNA reads TGCAGTGCCGAATCCGGGACAGGGGGCAATCAGCCCCAGCATTTT. Its translation: CSAESGTGGNQPQHF.

This clonotype was picked up many times. This chain connects TRBV2 to TRBJ2-1; possibly TRBD1 for D (6 bases). CDR3 length equals 13 residues. CDR1 is SNHLY and CDR2 is FYNNEI in the germline V gene. The V and J ends lost 4 bases and 4 bases respectively, with 8 bases between them. CDR3 in amino acids: CASSGGQYNEQFF. CDR3 in DNA: TGTGCCAGCAGTGGAGGACAGTACAATGAGCAGTTCTTC.

This clonotype has only a few counts. The V gene is TRBV10-3, the J gene TRBJ2-3, with 10 bases lining up with TRBD2. In germline, CDR1 is ENHRY, CDR2 SYGVKD. The V segment lost 6 bases and the J segment 1 base; nucleotides outside the gene matches: 10. CDR3 size: 17 residues. The CDR3 bases are TGTGCCATCAGAGGGACTAGCGTAGGGTTTGGCACAGATACGCAGTATTTT. This codes for CAIRGTSVGFGTDTQYF.

This clonotype appeared a few times. The chain couples TRBV6-5 to TRBJ2-6; no clear D gene. Germline CDR1 is MNHEY and CDR2 is SVGAGI. The germline V and J ends were trimmed by 0 bases and 2 bases, with 8 bases remaining between them. This CDR3 region has 16 residues. The CDR3 spells CASSYSVGAGANVLTF. The CDR3 DNA is TGTGCCAGCAGTTACTCCGTTGGTGCTGGGGCCAACGTCCTGACTTTC.

This clonotype was detected many times. V and J are TRBV28 and TRBJ1-1; possible D gene TRBD1, 5 bases. Germline CDR1 is MDHEN and CDR2 is SYDVKM. V was trimmed by 4 bases and J by 5 bases, leaving 14 bases between them. The length of the CDR3 is 14 residues. CDR3 bases: TGTGCCAGCAGTTCACACGGGACGGGGACTGAAGCTTTCTTT. It encodes CASSSHGTGTEAFF.

The chain links TRBV6-6 to TRBJ2-3, with TRBD1 matching 7 bases. Looked up from germline, CDR1 is MNHNY and CDR2 is SVGAGI (reference sequence). V gave up 5 bases and J gave up 4 bases; unmatched junction bases: 12. The length of the CDR3 is 16 residues. CDR3 nucleotide sequence: TGTGCCAGCAGTCTAGACGGGACAGCAGGTGCAGATACGCAGTATTTT. It translates to CASSLDGTAGADTQYF.

The chain links TRBV7-3 to TRBJ2-1; perhaps TRBD2 as D (6 bases). Trimming pared 2 bases from V and 2 bases from J, leaving 13 bases between. Germline-derived CDR1 and CDR2 are SGHTA and FQGTGA. The CDR3 is made up of 16 amino acids. Here the CDR3 reads CASSLVRGAAYNEQFF. The CDR3 region has the DNA TGTGCCAGCAGCTTAGTCCGCGGGGCGGCCTACAATGAGCAGTTCTTC.

This clonotype was seen repeatedly, ten times or more. The J gene is TRBJ1-2, the V gene TRBV12-3 or TRBV12-4, with D unclear. Trimming left V 9 bases short and J 0 bases short, with 20 bases between. The CDR3 runs 16 residues. In DNA, the CDR3 is TGTGCCAGTTCTGGATCCTACAGCTCTTCTAACTATGGCTACACCTTC. Translation: CASSGSYSSSNYGYTF.